The 14 T cell receptor beta chains reported below all come from one sample, sequenced in a study of OX40 agonist ivuxolimab in advanced cancers. Method: immunoSEQ multiplex PCR; TCRdb's copy keeps in-frame clones and lacks some. Among about 79,000 clones listed, about 90% were seen once. The material was CD4+ or CD8+ T cells sorted from blood, obtained in a trial of the OX40 agonist ivuxolimab. The receptors shown here come from an adult with an advanced solid tumor such as melanoma, head and neck, liver or kidney cancer.

This chain joins TRBV5-1 and TRBJ1-4; 8 positions agree with TRBD1. V lost 4 bases and J lost 5; bases outside the gene matches: 7. This CDR3 has 15 amino acids. Germline values: CDR1 SGHRS, CDR2 YFSETQ. The CDR3 DNA reads TGCGCCAGCAGCATGGTGGCAGGGGGCAATGAAAAACTGTTTTTT. This sequence encodes CASSMVAGGNEKLFF. Full variable domain (missing parts from reference TRBV5-1 and TRBJ1-4): KAGVTQTPRYLIKTRGQQVTLSCSPISGHRSVSWYQQTPGQGLQFLFEYFSETQRNKGNFPGRFSGRQFSNSRSEMNVSTLELGDSALYLCASSMVAGGNEKLFFGSGTQLSVL.

The chain uses TRBV5-4 and TRBJ2-3; D ambiguous. The ends were cut back, 4 bases at V and 6 bases at J, with 15 bases in the middle. Germline V gene lookup returns CDR1 SGHNT and CDR2 YYREEE (reference sequence). The CDR3 length is 14 residues. CDR3 residues: CASSSSSLGDTQYF. The CDR3 DNA sequence: TGTGCCAGCAGCAGCAGTAGTTTGGGTGATACGCAGTATTTT.

This chain's CDR3 is CASSLSGGVGNEQFF. CDR3 DNA: TGTGCCAGCAGCTTATCAGGGGGCGTAGGCAATGAGCAGTTCTTC. This chain joins TRBV7-9 and TRBJ2-1, with TRBD1 matching 8 bases. The CDR3 extends over 15 amino acids. V dropped 2 bases and J dropped 6; count of bases not matched to a gene: 6. Per the germline V gene, CDR1 is SEHNR and CDR2 is FQNEAQ (reference sequence). Together with reference TRBV7-9 and TRBJ2-1, the CDR3 gives the full variable domain: DTGVSQNPRHKITKRGQNVTFRCDPISEHNRLYWYRQTLGQGPEFLTYFQNEAQLEKSRLLSDRFSAERPKGSFSTLEIQRTEQGDSAMYLCASSLSGGVGNEQFFGPGTRLTVL.

The rearrangement links TRBV11-3 to TRBJ2-3; D is ambiguous. Trimming shortened V by 4 bases and J by 3 bases, and 11 bases separated the two germline ends. CDR3 length: 14 residues. CDR1 is SGHNT and CDR2 is YENEEA in the germline V gene. Written as DNA, the CDR3 is TGTGCCAGCAGCTGGCGGAAGGAAACAGATACGCAGTATTTT. Its translation: CASSWRKETDTQYF.

The gene calls are TRBV29-1 and TRBJ2-7; the match to TRBD1 covers 12 bases. Per germline, CDR1 SQVTM and CDR2 ANQGSEA. The CDR3 consists of 15 residues. V was pared by 1 base and J by 3 bases, with 4 bases of the junction left unmatched. The CDR3 reads CSVEAGTGGFYEQYF. The CDR3 nucleotides are TGCAGCGTTGAAGCCGGGACAGGGGGCTTCTACGAGCAGTACTTC.

The V gene is TRBV19, the J gene TRBJ2-6, with 8 bases matching TRBD2. The V gene end was trimmed by 6 bases and the J gene end by 4 bases; junction bases not matched to a gene: 11. The CDR3 loop spans 17 amino acids. The germline V gene has CDR1 LNHDA and CDR2 SQIVND (reference sequence). For the CDR3, the DNA is TGTGCCAGTAGACCCCGGTCGGGGGGGGACGGGGCCAACGTCCTGACTTTC. The encoded protein is CASRPRSGGDGANVLTF.

The V and J genes are TRBV23-1 and TRBJ2-7; TRBD1 might be the D (6 bases). TRBV23-1 counts as an open reading frame of uncertain function. The germline V and J ends were trimmed by 4 bases and 4 bases, with 17 bases remaining between them. The CDR3 loop spans 15 amino acids. CDR3 in DNA: TGCGCCAGCAGTCGTACGACTGGGACAAAGTACGAGCAGTACTTC. Translating gives CASSRTTGTKYEQYF.

The chain combines TRBV28 with TRBJ2-5; maybe TRBD2 (5 bases). The CDR3 spans 14 residues. V lost 5 bases, J lost 5 bases, and 15 bases lay in between. CDR1 is MDHEN, CDR2 SYDVKM, per germline. The CDR3 DNA follows: TGTGCCAGCAGTATCACTAGTGTCGGGGAGACCCAGTACTTC. This sequence encodes CASSITSVGETQYF.

The chain carries TRBV29-1 and TRBJ1-3, with D hard to call. The CDR3 consists of 11 residues. From germline, CDR1 is SQVTM and CDR2 ANQGSEA. Trimming shortened V by 7 bases and J by 0 bases, and 4 bases separated the two germline ends. The CDR3 loop reads CSADSGNTIYF. The CDR3 DNA reads TGCAGCGCCGACTCTGGAAACACCATATATTTT.

The chain recombines TRBV30 with TRBJ2-7; no definite D call. This CDR3 contains 11 residues. Germline CDR1 is GTSNPN and CDR2 is SVGIG (reference sequence). V was pared by 8 bases and J by 4 bases, with 12 bases between. The CDR3 loop is CAGIVVYEQYF. The CDR3 region has the DNA TGTGCCGGAATCGTGGTTTACGAGCAGTACTTC.

This clone was seen a single time. The chain recombines TRBV9 with TRBJ2-1, with D perhaps matching TRBD1 or TRBD2 (5 bases each). The V end was cut by 3 bases, the J end by 8 bases, with 9 bases between. The CDR3 runs 12 residues. Germline V gene sequence: CDR1 SGDLS, CDR2 YYNGEE. The CDR3 DNA sequence: TGTGCCAGCAGCGGGGGGTACGATGAGCAGTTCTTC. Amino acids: CASSGGYDEQFF.

Concerning this clone: The germline gene is not matched at one end of the junction; a read error may be the cause. This rearrangement joins TRBV6-1 to TRBJ2-7; 8 bases agree with TRBD1. The length of the CDR3 is 15 residues. Germline CDR1 reads MNHNS; CDR2 reads SASEGT. The CDR3 here is CATSFPQGGPYEQYF. The DNA for the CDR3 is TGTGCCACCAGTTTCCCACAGGGGGGCCCTTACGAGCAGTACTTC.

The J gene is TRBJ2-3, the V gene TRBV7-3; no clear D. Looked up from germline, CDR1 is SGHTA and CDR2 is FQGTGA. V was pared by 3 bases and J by 7 bases, with 14 bases between. The CDR3 loop spans 14 amino acids. CDR3 DNA: TGTGCCAGCAGCTTTTCTAGAGAGGCGAATACGCAGTATTTT. It codes for CASSFSREANTQYF.

This sequence joins TRBV5-1 and TRBJ2-6; D is unresolved. The CDR3 contains 15 residues. V shed 0 bases and J shed 0 bases, with 4 bases lying between them. Per the germline V gene, CDR1 is SGHRS and CDR2 is YFSETQ. The CDR3, as DNA: TGCGCCAGCAGCTTGGTAATCTCTGGGGCCAACGTCCTGACTTTC. Amino acid sequence: CASSLVISGANVLTF.